Following are 4 T cell receptor beta chains from one sample sequenced in a study of CD8+ T cells in alopecia areata (dated by TCRdb to between 2017 and 2018). This specimen's treatment or condition label, interpreted: oral pan-JAK inhibitor, 5-10 mg twice daily. The library was prepared using the immunoSEQ multiplex PCR assay. RNA was extracted from all samples and reverse transcribed into cDNA as template for TCR sequencing. Sourced from immuneACCESS, this table was stored by TCRdb with only in-frame sequences that have V and J called. A share of the clones is absent; for the studies checked, an unresolved V gene accounts for under half, and the remainder has no known explanation. The sample contains tens of thousands of clones, 35% to 55% of them found a single time. In total, the top ten clones hold roughly 21% of the sample. The input for sequencing was CD8+ T cells sorted from blood, taken around week 37, from a patient treated with tofacitinib. The receptors were sampled from a human donor with alopecia areata.

Remarks on this clone: The same CDR3 is also encoded by other DNA sequences in this sample. The chain employs TRBV29-1 and TRBJ2-1, with 9 bases lining up with TRBD2. The CDR3 spans 15 residues. Per germline, CDR1 SQVTM and CDR2 ANQGSEA. V lost 2 bases and J lost 2; bases outside the gene matches: 4. CDR3 sequence (DNA): TGCAGCGTTGAAACGGGACTAGCCACCTACAATGAGCAGTTCTTC. Amino acid sequence: CSVETGLATYNEQFF.

The table lists this clone with a few counts. The chain links TRBV29-1 to TRBJ2-7; D might be TRBD1 (5 bases). Trimming removed 6 bases at V and 2 bases at J, with 17 bases between. The CDR3 runs to 14 residues. CDR1 is SQVTM and CDR2 is ANQGSEA in the germline V gene. The CDR3: CSVGRGYRTYEQYF. The CDR3 DNA is TGCAGCGTGGGTAGGGGTTACAGAACCTACGAGCAGTACTTC.

This clone has a handful of counts. This chain joins TRBV29-1 and TRBJ2-6; 8 bases are shared with TRBD2. After removal of 5 bases from V and 2 bases from J, the junction contained 8 bases not matched to a gene. CDR3 size: 16 residues. CDR1 and CDR2 (germline): SQVTM, ANQGSEA. The CDR3: CSVWYERETGANVLTF. The CDR3 DNA sequence: TGCAGCGTTTGGTATGAGCGGGAGACTGGGGCCAACGTCCTGACTTTC.

The V call is TRBV27, the J call TRBJ2-1, with D uncertain. This CDR3 is 13 amino acids long. Deletions cut 0 bases from V and 7 bases from J, with 7 bases between. Germline loops: CDR1 MNHEY, CDR2 SMNVEV (reference sequence). DNA of the CDR3: TGTGCCAGCAGTTTATCCCTTGGAAATGAGCAGTTCTTC. This sequence encodes CASSLSLGNEQFF.